The 24 T cell receptor beta chains listed next were all sequenced from one sample in a study of beta chain features in type 1 diabetes. The isolated RNA, all of it, was reverse transcribed, so expressed TCRB transcripts were what got sequenced. Clones were read by immunoSEQ multiplex PCR, and TCRdb kept only the in-frame ones, dropping some. The table has 200,000 to 250,000 clones, over 9.5% seen once. The sequencing input was naive CD4+ T cells from blood. The receptors here all came from a woman between 18 and 29 years old in good health.

A few counts support this clone. The V gene is TRBV5-1, the J gene TRBJ2-1; 11 nucleotides align to TRBD2. The J segment lost 6 bases and the V segment lost 6 bases, leaving 8 bases of the junction unmatched. CDR1 and CDR2 from the germline V gene are SGHRS and YFSETQ. The CDR3 totals 15 residues. CDR3 in DNA: TGCGCCAGCACTCAGACTAGCGGGAACCTCAATGAGCAGTTCTTC. It specifies CASTQTSGNLNEQFF.

This clone was recorded a few times. The genes are TRBV27 and TRBJ2-7; weak D call: TRBD1 (6 bases). CDR1 is MNHEY, CDR2 SMNVEV, per germline (reference sequence). The V end was cut by 6 bases, the J end by 5 bases, with 23 bases between. This CDR3 has 16 amino acids. The CDR3 sequence: CASSDYKQGGSHEQYF. CDR3 bases: TGTGCCAGCAGCGATTACAAACAGGGTGGGTCCCACGAGCAGTACTTC.

V is TRBV19 and J is TRBJ2-6, with D perhaps TRBD2 (5 bases). With 5 bases removed from V and 4 bases from J, the gap between germline ends came to 21 bases. Germline V gene sequence: CDR1 LNHDA, CDR2 SQIVND (reference sequence). CDR3 length: 18 amino acids. The CDR3 DNA is TGTGCCAGTAGTTTTTCCGGGAAGACTCCTCTGGGGGCCAACGTCCTGACTTTC. This gives the protein CASSFSGKTPLGANVLTF.

The rearrangement links TRBV7-6 to TRBJ1-1; 9 nucleotides align to TRBD1. The CDR3 spans 13 residues. Germline V CDR1 and CDR2: SGHVS, FNYEAQ. The ends lost 5 bases at V and 7 bases at J; junction bases unmatched: 5. The CDR3 nucleotides are TGTGCCAGCAGCCCGGACAGGGGAAATGAAGCTTTCTTT. Protein: CASSPDRGNEAFF.

The table lists this clone with a few counts. The genes are TRBV6-1 and TRBJ2-2, with D possibly being TRBD2 (6 bases). The CDR3 totals 14 residues. The V gene lost 7 bases and the J gene lost 2 bases, with 11 bases spanning the gap. CDR1 and CDR2 from the germline V gene are MNHNS and SASEGT. The CDR3 sequence: CASIGTVNTGELFF. Written as DNA, the CDR3 is TGTGCCAGCATTGGGACTGTAAACACCGGGGAGCTGTTTTTT.

This clone was found a few times. The chain has TRBV5-1 and TRBJ2-5; 14 bases align to TRBD2. Trimming cost V 3 bases and J 2 bases; bases outside gene matches: 6. The CDR3 contains 17 residues. The germline CDR1 and CDR2 sequences are SGHRS and YFSETQ. CDR3 sequence reads: CASSYRGTSGSQETQYF. The CDR3 DNA reads as TGCGCCAGCAGCTATAGGGGGACTAGCGGGAGTCAAGAGACCCAGTACTTC.

This clone appeared a few times. The rearrangement links TRBV7-9 to TRBJ2-7, with 9 bases matching TRBD2. With V trimmed by 4 bases and J by 3 bases, 7 bases remained unmatched. The CDR3 has 15 residues. CDR1 is SEHNR, CDR2 FQNEAQ, per germline (reference sequence). The CDR3 protein is CASSSGLARVYEQYF. DNA for the CDR3: TGTGCCAGCAGCTCGGGACTAGCACGAGTCTACGAGCAGTACTTC.

This clone appeared a few times. The V call is TRBV7-2, the J call TRBJ2-5; D gene uncertain. The tail of the sequence fits TRBJ2-7 better, so the J call may be wrong. Germline V CDR1 and CDR2: SGHTA, FQGNSA. The CDR3 contains 11 residues. CDR3 coding DNA: TGTGCCAGCAGCTTAGTGTACGAGCAGTACTTC. This sequence encodes CASSLVYEQYF.

The V gene is TRBV27, the J gene TRBJ1-1, with unresolved D. V shed 7 bases and J shed 4 bases, with 13 bases lying between them. Germline lookup yields CDR1 MNHEY and CDR2 SMNVEV (reference sequence). The CDR3 extends over 13 amino acids. CDR3 amino acids: CASTVGPGTEAFF. The DNA of the CDR3 is TGTGCCAGCACCGTCGGCCCGGGCACTGAAGCTTTCTTT.

The rearrangement links TRBV9 to TRBJ2-1; 7 bases align to TRBD2. Looked up from germline, CDR1 is SGDLS and CDR2 is YYNGEE. V was clipped by 4 bases and J by 4 bases; unmatched bases: 5. The CDR3 is made up of 14 amino acids. In DNA form, the CDR3 reads TGTGCCAGCAGCTCTAGCGGAGCGTACAATGAGCAGTTCTTC. This encodes CASSSSGAYNEQFF.

The chain recombines TRBV7-2 with TRBJ1-4, with 7 bases that match TRBD1. The CDR3 totals 13 residues. With V trimmed by 7 bases and J by 6 bases, 5 bases remained unmatched. Per the germline V gene, CDR1 is SGHTA and CDR2 is FQGNSA. This CDR3 reads CASNKGAYEKLFF. As DNA, the CDR3 is TGTGCCAGCAATAAGGGGGCCTATGAAAAACTGTTTTTT.

This clone was seen more than once but under ten times. The chain recombines TRBV2 with TRBJ2-5; 9 nucleotides match TRBD1. CDR3 length: 16 amino acids. The J segment lost 4 bases and the V segment lost 5 bases, leaving 11 bases of the junction unmatched. Germline CDR1 SNHLY, CDR2 FYNNEI. The CDR3 sequence: CASSPNLQGARETQYF. The DNA of the CDR3 is TGTGCCAGCAGTCCCAATTTACAGGGGGCGCGAGAGACCCAGTACTTC.

The sample holds a few counts of this clone. The chain combines TRBV6-1 with TRBJ1-5, with a weak D call TRBD1 (6 bases). This CDR3 is 15 amino acids long. The V gene lost 3 bases and the J gene lost 6 bases, with 15 bases spanning the gap. In germline, CDR1 is MNHNS, CDR2 SASEGT. CDR3: CASSEVAGEGQPQHF. In DNA form, the CDR3 reads TGTGCCAGCAGTGAGGTAGCAGGGGAGGGTCAGCCCCAGCATTTT.

The chain uses TRBV19 and TRBJ2-1; 9 bases line up with TRBD2. This CDR3 contains 17 residues. CDR1 and CDR2 (germline): LNHDA, SQIVND (reference sequence). The junction had 12 bases not matched to a gene; V was cut back by 5 bases and J by 4 bases. For the CDR3, the DNA is TGTGCCAGTAGTTTTCGCGGGGTAGCGGGAGCGTACAATGAGCAGTTCTTC. The encoded protein is CASSFRGVAGAYNEQFF. Drawing the rest from reference TRBV19 and TRBJ2-1, the complete variable domain is DGGITQSPKYLFRKEGQNVTLSCEQNLNHDAMYWYRQDPGQGLRLIYYSQIVNDFQKGDIAEGYSVSREKKESFPLTVTSAQKNPTAFYLCASSFRGVAGAYNEQFFGPGTRLTVL.

This clone appeared a few times. Other DNA sequences within the sample encode an identical CDR3. This chain joins TRBV9 and TRBJ2-3; D is uncertain. Deletions cut 0 bases from V and 3 bases from J, with 5 bases between. CDR1 and CDR2 from the germline V gene are SGDLS and YYNGEE. The CDR3 runs to 13 residues. CDR3 loop: CASSVGGTDTQYF. In DNA form, the CDR3 reads TGTGCCAGCAGCGTAGGAGGAACAGATACGCAGTATTTT.

This clone came up a few times. The rearrangement links TRBV11-2 to TRBJ2-1; 9 positions match TRBD2. Germline loops: CDR1 SGHAT, CDR2 FQNNGV. CDR3 length equals 18 residues. The junction had 11 bases not matched to a gene; V was cut back by 1 base and J by 4 bases. The CDR3 protein is CASSLGQIAGVKYNEQFF. In DNA, the CDR3 is TGTGCCAGCAGCTTAGGGCAGATAGCGGGAGTAAAGTACAATGAGCAGTTCTTC.

The V and J genes are TRBV7-9 and TRBJ1-1; no clear D gene. Between the trimmed V and J ends, which lost 6 bases and 0 bases, there was a span of 17 bases. The CDR3 extends over 16 amino acids. Germline CDR1 and CDR2: SEHNR and FQNEAQ (reference sequence). In DNA form, the CDR3 reads TGTGCCAGCAGACCCCCTGAAGTTGCAGTGAACACTGAAGCTTTCTTT. This encodes CASRPPEVAVNTEAFF.

The genes are TRBV19 and TRBJ1-1; 10 bases map to TRBD1. After removal of 5 bases from V and 2 bases from J, the junction contained 8 bases not matched to a gene. CDR3 size: 16 residues. CDR1 and CDR2 from the germline V gene are LNHDA and SQIVND (reference sequence). CDR3 nucleotides: TGTGCCAGTAGTCCACGGACAGGGGGGGGTAACACTGAAGCTTTCTTT. This codes for CASSPRTGGGNTEAFF.

This clone has only a few counts. J is TRBJ1-5 and V is TRBV19; 10 bases fit TRBD1. CDR3 length: 15 residues. V gave up 4 bases and J gave up 6 bases; unmatched junction bases: 6. CDR1 is LNHDA and CDR2 is SQIVND in the germline V gene (reference sequence). This CDR3 is CASSTTGTGVQPQHF. For the CDR3, the DNA is TGTGCCAGTAGTACTACCGGGACAGGGGTTCAGCCCCAGCATTTT.

The chain is built from TRBV5-1 and TRBJ2-1, with 14 bases aligning to TRBD2. In germline, CDR1 is SGHRS, CDR2 YFSETQ. CDR3 size: 16 residues. Trimming at V came to 4 bases and at J to 7 bases, leaving 7 bases not matched to a gene. The CDR3, as DNA: TGCGCCAGCAGCAGGGGACTAGCGGGAGTAGAAAATGAGCAGTTCTTC. Translated: CASSRGLAGVENEQFF.

CDR3 DNA sequence: TGTGCCAGCACCCAGGGTCCTCATACTGAAGCTTTCTTT. As protein: CASTQGPHTEAFF. This chain uses TRBV6-5 with TRBJ1-1; tentative D call: TRBD1 (5 bases). Germline values: CDR1 MNHEY, CDR2 SVGAGI. This CDR3 spans 13 amino acids. V was trimmed by 7 bases and J by 5 bases, leaving 14 bases between them.

This chain connects TRBV29-1 to TRBJ2-7; the match to TRBD2 covers 11 bases. Germline CDR1 reads SQVTM; CDR2 reads ANQGSEA. V was clipped by 5 bases and J by 0 bases; unmatched bases: 6. The CDR3 spans 15 residues. CDR3: CSVRLGLAGSYEQYF. In DNA form, the CDR3 reads TGCAGCGTTCGTCTTGGACTAGCGGGCTCCTACGAGCAGTACTTC.

This clone was observed at least ten times. The V and J genes are TRBV29-1 and TRBJ2-1; TRBD1 matches 7 bases. V was pared by 6 bases and J by 6 bases, with 8 bases of the junction left unmatched. This CDR3 has 13 residues. Germline loops: CDR1 SQVTM, CDR2 ANQGSEA. The CDR3 reads CSVTTGSRNEQFF. DNA for the CDR3: TGCAGCGTCACGACAGGGTCGCGCAATGAGCAGTTCTTC.

The DNA of the CDR3 is TGTGCCAGCAGCGTAGACGGACAGGGGCGAATATTATCTGAAGCTTTCTTT. Translation: CASSVDGQGRILSEAFF. This rearrangement joins TRBV9 to TRBJ1-1; 9 bases are shared with TRBD1. Trimming at V came to 0 bases and at J to 6 bases, leaving 12 bases not matched to a gene. Germline lookup yields CDR1 SGDLS and CDR2 YYNGEE. CDR3 length equals 17 residues.